This is a list of T cell receptor beta chains from one sample in a study of lymphopenia after photon versus proton radiotherapy. Sequenced by immunoSEQ multiplex PCR; TCRdb stores in-frame clones only, minus some. The table shows some 20,000 clones, with about 89% occurring only once. The material sequenced was peripheral blood, taken from a patient treated with photon-based radiotherapy. These TCRs come from a man between 60 and 75 years old with pancreatic cancer. Both conserved end residues are part of each CDR3. The order of the fields is V gene, J gene, clone size, D gene, CDR3 DNA, CDR3 protein. The D gene is left open where the match is weak. Rows give clone size only sometimes, using once, few, many, or a class for an expanded clone.

TRBV5-6	TRBJ2-2	few	NA	TGTGCCAGCAGCTACGGACATTACACCGGGGAGCTGTTTTTT	CASSYGHYTGELFF
TRBV6-5	TRBJ2-5	once	NA	TGTGCCAGCACTCTTGACGGGAAAGAGACCCAGTACTTC	CASTLDGKETQYF
TRBV7-9	TRBJ1-1	NA	TRBD1	TGTGCCAGCAGCCGGCGACAGGGGATGAACACTGAAGCTTTCTTT	CASSRRQGMNTEAFF
TRBV5-1	TRBJ2-5	NA	TRBD2	TGCGCCAGCAGCTTGGGGAGACTAGCGGGTACCGAGACCCAGTACTTC	CASSLGRLAGTETQYF
TRBV7-4	TRBJ2-7	once	TRBD2	TGTGCCAGCAGCTTAGAAGCGGGGGTCTACGAGCAGTACTTC	CASSLEAGVYEQYF
TRBV18	TRBJ2-1	NA	NA	TGTGCCAGCTCACCCCGCGGGGCTTGGTCGATAAATGAGCAGTTCTTC	CASSPRGAWSINEQFF
TRBV4-2	TRBJ2-3	NA	NA	TGTGCCAGCAGCCCTTCCCGAGGCCCCAGAGATACGCAGTATTTT	CASSPSRGPRDTQYF
TRBV20-1	TRBJ1-2	NA	NA	TGCAGTGCCTGGGTGGGTTATGGCTACACCTTC	CSAWVGYGYTF
TRBV18	TRBJ2-5	NA	NA	TGTGCCAGCTCTTACCAAAGGGGGGGCCGAGAGACCCAGTACTTC	CASSYQRGGRETQYF
TRBV14	TRBJ2-5	NA	NA	TGTGCCAGCAGCCACCGCTTTACAAGGTCCCAAGAGACCCAGTACTTC	CASSHRFTRSQETQYF
TRBV11-2	TRBJ1-2	NA	NA	TGTGCCAGCAGCCCGCTACTTGGGACTAACTATGGCTACACCTTC	CASSPLLGTNYGYTF
TRBV7-3	TRBJ2-1	NA	NA	TGTGCCAGCAGCTTATGGGGTCCTGCTGAGCAGTTCTTC	CASSLWGPAEQFF